This T cell receptor (beta chain) originates from a study of blood T cell repertoires in COVID-19. In the study overall: Some COVID-19 samples were acute and others convalescent; all came from the United States, Italy and Spain. PBMCs, B-cell-depleted T cells, or T cells provided the cDNA or gDNA that made up the material.

Source study methods: Cell counts per sample came from amplifying reference gene primers. Assay used: immunoSEQ multiplex PCR; TCRdb lists only in-frame clones, some missing. V and J calls and clone size are as listed in that table; D and trimming were resolved from the DNA. The sample records roughly 260,000 clones, roughly 90% being singletons. Germline V CDR1 and CDR2: SGHRS, YFSETQ. The CDR3 is 17 residues long. V dropped 4 bases and J dropped 4; count of bases not matched to a gene: 14. Source material: peripheral blood. The V call is TRBV5-1, the J call TRBJ2-3; TRBD2 matches 8 bases. This TCR was recovered from a man in his sixties who had recovered from COVID-19. The CDR3 is CASSPNLLPRGADTQYF. The CDR3 DNA is TGCGCCAGCAGCCCCAATCTTCTTCCGCGGGGGGCAGATACGCAGTATTTT.